This T cell receptor beta chain appears in the sequencing data of a study of shared clonotypes between healthy human individuals. On the study more broadly: Each donor's CD4 naive and CD4 memory cells filled three plates apiece, CD8 naive two, and CD8 memory one. General study points: Clonotypes shared by all four donors outscored non-shared clonotypes in generation probability.

A deep-level run was used for the assay. Profiled with immunoSEQ multiplex PCR; TCRdb holds only in-frame clones, not every one. The sample shows over 850,000 clones, approximately 80% of them seen only once. In the case of this clone: What it binds is not known.

Sequenced: memory CD4+ T cells from PBMCs. Subset reported: CD45RA-negative fraction. The receptor comes from a man aged 18 to 29 in good health. Some clones in this sample may be carry-over from other donors' samples.

CDR3 protein: CASSLKGRYGYTF. The CDR3 coding sequence is TGTGCCAGCAGTTTAAAGGGACGCTATGGCTACACCTTC. The chain combines TRBV28 with TRBJ1-2; maybe TRBD1 (5 bases). CDR1 MDHEN and CDR2 SYDVKM come from the germline V gene. V lost 2 bases and J 4 bases, leaving 8 bases between the germline ends. The CDR3 contains 13 residues.